The following is a T cell receptor beta chain sequence with its context. The data originate from a study of technical replicates of blood from a few donors. Germline V gene sequence: CDR1 SGHVS, CDR2 FNYEAQ. Trimming removed 7 bases from V and 0 bases from J, with 10 bases in between. The CDR3 contains 14 residues. Sequenced by immunoSEQ multiplex PCR; TCRdb stores in-frame clones only, minus some. Among fewer than 90,000 clones listed, about nine tenths were seen once. The sequence was collected from a human donor in good health. The chain recombines TRBV7-6 with TRBJ2-1; maybe TRBD2 (5 bases). What was sequenced was T cells isolated from PBMCs. For the CDR3, the DNA is TGTGCCAGCACCCGAGGGTTCTCCTACAATGAGCAGTTCTTC. It translates to CASTRGFSYNEQFF.